A single sample is the source of the 23 T cell receptor beta chains below, sequenced in a study of blood T cell repertoires in COVID-19. Libraries were prepared by immunoSEQ multiplex PCR; TCRdb keeps only in-frame clonotypes and omits some of them. The sample holds about half a million clones, about 91% seen once. Sequencing was carried out using peripheral blood. These receptors all come from a man younger than 35 with COVID-19, enrolled during active disease.

The genes are TRBV9 and TRBJ2-1; no reliable D call. The ends were cut back, 0 bases at V and 0 bases at J, with 10 bases in the middle. Germline V gene data show CDR1 as SGDLS and CDR2 as YYNGEE. The length of the CDR3 is 16 residues. The CDR3 DNA follows: TGTGCCAGCAGCGTAGATTGGTCTAGCTCCTACAATGAGCAGTTCTTC. Its translation: CASSVDWSSSYNEQFF. Using reference TRBV9 and TRBJ2-1 for the parts outside the CDR3, the full variable domain is DSGVTQTPKHLITATGQRVTLRCSPRSGDLSVYWYQQSLDQGLQFLIQYYNGEERAKGNILERFSAQQFPDLHSELNLSSLELGDSALYFCASSVDWSSSYNEQFFGPGTRLTVL.

This clone was seen a handful of times. This chain links TRBV3-1 (or the pseudogene TRBV3-2) with TRBJ1-2, with a tentative D call TRBD1 (6 bases). Trimming cost V 4 bases and J 10 bases, with 16 bases left between them. The CDR3 consists of 13 residues. Germline CDR1 reads LGHDT; CDR2 reads YNNKEL (reference sequence). CDR3 nucleotide sequence: TGTGCCAGCAGCCTGGGTGACAGGAGCCCCTACACCTTC. This sequence encodes CASSLGDRSPYTF.

The chain is built from TRBV11-2 and TRBJ2-5, with D perhaps matching TRBD2 (5 bases). The V gene lost 4 bases and the J gene lost 3 bases, with 15 bases spanning the gap. Germline assignment: CDR1 SGHAT and CDR2 FQNNGV. This CDR3 is built from 15 residues. CDR3 residues: CASSSLTGIKETQYF. As DNA, the CDR3 is TGTGCCAGCAGCTCGCTCACCGGGATCAAAGAGACCCAGTACTTC.

This chain connects TRBV5-1 to TRBJ2-3; TRBD1 agrees at 8 bases. J gave up 2 bases and V 0 bases, and 2 bases lay outside the gene matches. The CDR3 extends over 15 amino acids. Germline-derived CDR1 and CDR2 are SGHRS and YFSETQ. CDR3 region: CASSLADRATDTQYF. The CDR3 DNA reads TGCGCCAGCAGCTTGGCGGACAGGGCCACAGATACGCAGTATTTT.

The chain combines TRBV7-2 with TRBJ1-2; D remains ambiguous. CDR3 length: 14 amino acids. The germline V gene has CDR1 SGHTA and CDR2 FQGNSA. The germline V and J ends were trimmed by 1 base and 8 bases, with 14 bases remaining between them. Written as DNA, the CDR3 is TGTGCCAGCAGCTTAGTTTCGGTAGGGAGAGGCTACACCTTC. Translation gives CASSLVSVGRGYTF.

This sequence joins TRBV5-1 and TRBJ2-1; TRBD1 aligns across 7 bases. Looked up from germline, CDR1 is SGHRS and CDR2 is YFSETQ. Losses at the gene ends were 0 bases for V and 8 bases for J; bases not matched to a gene: 8. The CDR3 covers 15 residues. The CDR3 here is CASSLGQGLTDEQFF. DNA for the CDR3: TGCGCCAGCAGCTTGGGACAGGGTTTGACGGATGAGCAGTTCTTC. Using reference TRBV5-1 and TRBJ2-1 for the parts outside the CDR3, the full variable domain is KAGVTQTPRYLIKTRGQQVTLSCSPISGHRSVSWYQQTPGQGLQFLFEYFSETQRNKGNFPGRFSGRQFSNSRSEMNVSTLELGDSALYLCASSLGQGLTDEQFFGPGTRLTVL.

This rearrangement joins TRBV6-1 to TRBJ2-5, with 11 positions matching TRBD2. Germline lookup yields CDR1 MNHNS and CDR2 SASEGT. The CDR3 length is 16 residues. After removal of 1 base from V and 2 bases from J, the junction contained 3 bases not matched to a gene. This CDR3 reads CASSEGVAGGQETQYF. The CDR3 region has the DNA TGTGCCAGCAGTGAAGGGGTAGCGGGAGGGCAAGAGACCCAGTACTTC.

The rearrangement joins TRBV20-1 to TRBJ1-2, with D possibly TRBD1 on 5 matching bases. The V end lost 3 bases, the J end lost 6 bases, and 8 bases lay between the germline ends. Germline loops: CDR1 DFQATT, CDR2 SNEGSKA (reference sequence). This CDR3 comprises 11 residues. The CDR3 reads CSASGRDGYTF. In nucleotides, the CDR3 is TGCAGTGCTAGTGGCAGGGATGGCTACACCTTC.

This rearrangement joins TRBV11-1 to TRBJ1-3; D is possibly TRBD1 (5 bases). Trimming removed 5 bases at V and 5 bases at J, with 16 bases between. CDR3 size: 15 residues. Germline-derived CDR1 and CDR2 are SGHAT and FQDESV (reference sequence). CDR3 residues: CASSPLTGVRNTIYF. The CDR3 DNA follows: TGTGCCAGCAGCCCCCTGACGGGGGTCAGAAACACCATATATTTT. The full variable domain, rest sourced from reference TRBV11-1 and TRBJ1-3, is EAEVAQSPRYKITEKSQAVAFWCDPISGHATLYWYRQILGQGPELLVQFQDESVVDDSQLPKDRFSAERLKGVDSTLKIQPAELGDSAMYLCASSPLTGVRNTIYFGEGSWLTVV.

Here the CDR3 reads CASSRGTSRETQYF. The CDR3 bases are TGCGCCAGCAGCCGGGGGACGAGTAGAGAGACCCAGTACTTC. The chain combines TRBV5-1 with TRBJ2-5, with D tentatively TRBD2 (6 bases). This CDR3 comprises 14 residues. Trimming took off 4 bases at V and 4 bases at J, with 14 bases between the two ends. Germline V gene lookup returns CDR1 SGHRS and CDR2 YFSETQ.

The chain carries TRBV5-1 and TRBJ2-7, with a possible D match to TRBD1 (5 bases). V lost 4 bases and J lost 2, with 16 bases in between. Germline CDR1 and CDR2: SGHRS and YFSETQ. The CDR3 covers 15 residues. The CDR3 bases are TGCGCCAGCAGCGCGACCGGAACAGGACCCTACGAGCAGTACTTC. Protein: CASSATGTGPYEQYF.

The V call is TRBV7-9, the J call TRBJ2-3, with D perhaps TRBD2 (5 bases). This CDR3 contains 13 residues. V was trimmed by 5 bases and J by 4 bases, leaving 10 bases between them. Germline V gene data show CDR1 as SEHNR and CDR2 as FQNEAQ (reference sequence). CDR3 in amino acids: CASSPRGPDTQYF. CDR3 bases: TGTGCCAGCAGCCCCCGAGGGCCAGATACGCAGTATTTT. Full variable domain (remainder filled in from reference TRBV7-9 and TRBJ2-3): DTGVSQNPRHKITKRGQNVTFRCDPISEHNRLYWYRQTLGQGPEFLTYFQNEAQLEKSRLLSDRFSAERPKGSFSTLEIQRTEQGDSAMYLCASSPRGPDTQYFGPGTRLTVL.

This clone has just a few counts. The chain combines TRBV9 with TRBJ2-1, with 12 positions matching TRBD2. The CDR3 loop spans 14 amino acids. Germline V gene data show CDR1 as SGDLS and CDR2 as YYNGEE. J was trimmed by 9 bases and V by 3 bases; bases with no gene match: 4. CDR3 bases: TGTGCCAGCAGCGCGACTAGCGGGAGTGGTGAGCAGTTCTTC. Its protein product is CASSATSGSGEQFF.

The chain uses TRBV19 and TRBJ2-4; 7 bases fit TRBD1. CDR3 size: 15 residues. Germline CDR1 and CDR2: LNHDA and SQIVND (reference sequence). Trimming cost V 1 base and J 8 bases; bases outside gene matches: 8. The CDR3 coding sequence is TGTGCCAGTAGTATAGCAAAAGGGGGCGCGGACATTCAGTACTTC. It specifies CASSIAKGGADIQYF.

The chain links TRBV27 to TRBJ2-7; TRBD2 agrees at 8 bases. With V trimmed by 3 bases and J by 3 bases, 4 bases remained unmatched. The CDR3 runs 14 residues. Germline V gene sequence: CDR1 MNHEY, CDR2 SMNVEV (reference sequence). The CDR3 loop is CASSFRSGGYEQYF. CDR3 in DNA: TGTGCCAGCAGTTTCCGGAGCGGGGGCTACGAGCAGTACTTC.

The rearrangement joins TRBV21-1 to TRBJ1-6; no check of the table's D call, TRBD1, against the DNA was made. TRBV21-1 is assigned pseudogene status. This CDR3 region has 18 residues. CDR3: CASSKAPPTGVGGPPLHF. DNA for the CDR3: TGTGCCAGCAGCAAAGCCCCCCCGACAGGGGTCGGTGGGCCACCCCTCCACTTT.

The chain has TRBV5-1 and TRBJ2-7; 10 nucleotides agree with TRBD1. The CDR3 sequence is 15 residues long. The V gene end was trimmed by 4 bases and the J gene end by 1 base; junction bases not matched to a gene: 5. CDR1 is SGHRS, CDR2 YFSETQ, per germline. CDR3 sequence: CASSDRDRGSYEQYF. DNA of the CDR3: TGCGCCAGCAGCGACCGGGACAGGGGTTCCTACGAGCAGTACTTC. The entire variable domain, with the rest obtained from reference TRBV5-1 and TRBJ2-7, is as follows: KAGVTQTPRYLIKTRGQQVTLSCSPISGHRSVSWYQQTPGQGLQFLFEYFSETQRNKGNFPGRFSGRQFSNSRSEMNVSTLELGDSALYLCASSDRDRGSYEQYFGPGTRLTVT.

The CDR3 DNA reads as TGTGCCACCAGTGATAGAAGCGGAGACTACGAGCAGTACTTC. Translation gives CATSDRSGDYEQYF. This sequence joins TRBV24-1 and TRBJ2-7, with D possibly matching TRBD2 (5 bases). V gave up 3 bases and J gave up 3 bases, with 11 bases separating them. The CDR3 consists of 14 residues. In germline, CDR1 is KGHDR, CDR2 SFDVKD.

The chain joins TRBV5-4 to TRBJ1-2; perhaps TRBD1 as D (5 bases). Trimming shortened V by 3 bases and J by 0 bases, and 15 bases separated the two germline ends. This CDR3 comprises 16 residues. Germline CDR1 and CDR2: SGHNT and YYREEE (reference sequence). The CDR3 spells CASSSSGTAANYGYTF. DNA for the CDR3: TGTGCCAGCAGCTCATCCGGGACTGCAGCTAACTATGGCTACACCTTC.

The genes are TRBV2 and TRBJ2-5; maybe TRBD1 (6 bases). Deletions cut 4 bases from V and 0 bases from J, with 12 bases between. Germline V CDR1 and CDR2: SNHLY, FYNNEI. This CDR3 comprises 15 residues. CDR3 sequence reads: CASSGRTGYQETQYF. DNA for the CDR3: TGTGCCAGCAGTGGCCGCACAGGGTACCAAGAGACCCAGTACTTC.

The chain employs TRBV10-2 and TRBJ2-5; 10 bases are a match to TRBD2. This CDR3 contains 15 residues. The V gene end was trimmed by 4 bases and the J gene end by 4 bases; junction bases not matched to a gene: 6. Germline V CDR1 and CDR2: WSHSY, SAAADI. The CDR3, as DNA: TGCGCCAGCAGTGCCGGGACTAGCGAGGGAGAGACCCAGTACTTC. This encodes CASSAGTSEGETQYF.

The chain recombines TRBV5-4 with TRBJ2-5; the D gene is possibly TRBD1 (6 bases). Germline-derived CDR1 and CDR2 are SGHNT and YYREEE (reference sequence). The CDR3 sequence is 20 residues long. The V end lost 2 bases, the J end lost 5 bases, and 31 bases lay between the germline ends. The chain's CDR3 is CASSLQTAQGEWDIGETQYF. The DNA of the CDR3 is TGTGCCAGCAGCTTACAAACGGCGCAGGGCGAGTGGGACATAGGGGAGACCCAGTACTTC.

J is TRBJ1-5 and V is TRBV10-2; a possible D gene is TRBD1 (6 bases). The CDR3 spans 15 residues. V was trimmed by 6 bases and J by 3 bases, leaving 15 bases between them. Germline V gene sequence: CDR1 WSHSY, CDR2 SAAADI. CDR3 loop: CASRPQGASNQPQHF. The CDR3 DNA sequence: TGCGCCAGCAGGCCACAGGGAGCGTCCAATCAGCCCCAGCATTTT.